This T cell receptor beta chain was captured by sequencing in a study of blood T cell repertoires in COVID-19. Study background: Spain, Italy and the United States supplied samples that represented acute and convalescent COVID-19.

The V gene's germline CDR1 is MGHRA and CDR2 YSYEKL. Trimming cost V 3 bases and J 8 bases; bases outside gene matches: 6. The CDR3 is made up of 15 amino acids. Which cohort a participant joined came from the clinical history participants gave. In Cohort 3, a recovered donor had either two negative PCRs, clearance, or symptom resolution. Method: immunoSEQ multiplex PCR; TCRdb's copy keeps in-frame clones and lacks some. In the table there are around 170,000 clones, about 84% of which are singletons. The sample was PBMCs or T cells enriched from blood (not recorded which). This sequence was found in a man aged 50 to 59 who had recovered from COVID-19. The chain combines TRBV4-1 with TRBJ1-6; 8 bases match TRBD1. The CDR3 DNA reads as TGCGCCAGCAGCCACCCGACAGGGGTTGATTCACCCCTCCACTTT. It codes for CASSHPTGVDSPLHF.